This T cell receptor (beta chain) was observed in a study of identical twins. Study-level findings and limits: Twins' excess sharing was less marked for out-of-frame beta sequences.

MiXCR, applied by TCRdb to the 5' RACE reads, yields one record per CDR3 protein. Among roughly 770,000 distinct CDR3 sequences listed, 15% to 20% were seen once. V was cut by 10 bases and J by 4 bases, with 17 bases left in between. There are 14 residues in the CDR3. As for this clonotype: Antigen unknown.

These data also featured in a second study, about T cells expressing NK-cell markers.

The source of this sequence is a woman in her late teens or twenties in good health. This chain uses TRBV12-3 or TRBV12-4 with TRBJ2-1; perhaps D is TRBD1 or TRBD2 (6 bases each). Source material: PBMCs. The CDR3 loop is CATMIGGGYNEQFF. In DNA, the CDR3 is TGTGCCACCATGATCGGAGGGGGATACAATGAGCAGTTCTTC.